The present TCR beta chain was sequenced within a study of blood T cell repertoires in COVID-19. On the study more broadly: Acute-phase and convalescent COVID-19 samples originated in the United States, Italy and Spain. The cDNA or gDNA used as material had been derived from T cells, B-cell-depleted T cells, or PBMCs.

Original data processing: Scientists estimated how many nucleated cells there were by amplifying reference gene primers. Generated by immunoSEQ multiplex PCR, the TCRdb table keeps only in-frame clones and is missing some. V, J and clone size were drawn from that table, and D and trimming were deduced from the DNA. In the table there are 250,000 or so clones, around 87% of which are singletons. The length of the CDR3 is 13 residues. CDR1 and CDR2 from the germline V gene are SGHAT and FQNNGV. V shed 5 bases and J shed 3 bases, with 11 bases lying between them. Source material: peripheral blood. The clonotype comes from a woman aged 70-85 years with active or convalescent COVID-19. The rearrangement uses TRBV11-2 and TRBJ2-7; a weak D match, TRBD1 (5 bases). CDR3 loop: CASSPDILYEQYF. DNA for the CDR3: TGTGCCAGCAGCCCGGACATTCTCTACGAGCAGTACTTC.